The clone carrying this T cell receptor beta chain is a singleton in its sample. The antigen is not known. This record comes from a study of vaccination effects on CD4 cells after COVID-19. Study information: CD4+ T cells specific for antigen were expanded with viral peptide pools by the ViraFEST assay before sequencing. Study findings and constraints: Healthy vaccinees showed cross-reactivity with common cold coronaviruses in only 1 of 255 vaccine-induced clones.

Generated by immunoSEQ multiplex PCR, the TCRdb table keeps only in-frame clones and is missing some. Of more than 35,000 clones in the sample, over 80% are singletons; the top ten hold less than 3.5%. The V end lost 1 base, the J end lost 0 bases, and 5 bases lay between the germline ends. Germline-derived CDR1 and CDR2 are SGHRS and YFSETQ. CDR3 size: 14 residues. Culturing for more than eight days preceded CD4+ T cell isolation. Neither prior SARS-CoV-2 infection nor positive nucleocapsid antibodies were present in the vaccine recipients. Cultures got half-medium changes with IL-2 on days 3 and 7. Sequences were derived from CD4+ T cells from PBMCs cultured without peptide, sampled before COVID-19 vaccination. The V gene is TRBV5-1, the J gene TRBJ2-4; the D is unclear. This TCR came from a human donor who received a COVID-19 vaccine. The DNA for the CDR3 is TGCGCCAGCAGCTTGAATCTAGCCAAAAACATTCAGTACTTC. Translated, it gives CASSLNLAKNIQYF.